These T cell receptor beta chains were read from a single sample in a study of Ad26.COV2.S vaccination and SARS-CoV-2 variants. Sequenced by immunoSEQ multiplex PCR; TCRdb stores in-frame clones only, minus some. Of around 300,000 clones listed, roughly 90% are singletons. The sequencing used peripheral blood, collected in a trial of Ad26.COV2.S vaccine versus placebo. These receptors came from a person between 18 and 59 years old who received the Ad26.COV2.S COVID-19 vaccine or a placebo. Both conserved end residues are part of each CDR3. Fields, in order: D gene, V gene, clone size, J gene, CDR3 length, CDR3 DNA, CDR3 protein. A D gene is named only where the DNA matches it firmly. The listing skips clone size in some rows; elsewhere it reads once, few, many or a size class.

>.|TRBV15|.|TRBJ1-5|14
TGTGCCACCAGCCGTGACCGTTTGAATCAGCCCCAGCATTTT
CATSRDRLNQPQHF
>TRBD2|TRBV4-3|few|TRBJ2-7|15
TGCGCCAGCAGCCAAGGAGACCGGGAGGGTTACGAGCAGTACTTC
CASSQGDREGYEQYF
>TRBD1|TRBV25-1|.|TRBJ2-5|15
TGTGCCAGCAGCCTCGACAGGGAGTACCAAGAGACCCAGTACTTC
CASSLDREYQETQYF
>TRBD1|TRBV18|.|TRBJ1-2|15
TGTGCCAGCTCACTAGGGACAGGGGGCGACTATGGCTACACCTTC
CASSLGTGGDYGYTF
>TRBD1|TRBV3-1/TRBV3-2|.|TRBJ1-2|19
TGTGCCAGCAGCCAAGATAAGGGGACAGGGGGCTCATCCAGCTATGGCTACACCTTC
CASSQDKGTGGSSSYGYTF
>TRBD1|TRBV5-1|.|TRBJ2-7|18
TGCGCCAGCAGCTTGGGACAGGGGGAGGAAGGCAACCCCTACGAGCAGTACTTC
CASSLGQGEEGNPYEQYF
>TRBD1|TRBV4-1|.|TRBJ2-7|16
TGCGCCAGCAGCCAAGATGAAAGACAGGGGGAACACGAGCAGTACTTC
CASSQDERQGEHEQYF
>TRBD1|TRBV7-6|.|TRBJ2-1|14
TGTGCCAGCAGCCCCGGGACAGGGGACAATGAGCAGTTCTTC
CASSPGTGDNEQFF
>TRBD2|TRBV27|.|TRBJ2-1|17
TGTGCCAGCAGTTTAACCAATTACGCGGGGGGGCTGTTTGAGCAGTTCTTC
CASSLTNYAGGLFEQFF
>TRBD1|TRBV28|.|TRBJ1-2|12
TGTGCCAGCTCAACAGGGGGCTATGGCTACACCTTC
CASSTGGYGYTF
>.|TRBV7-2|.|TRBJ1-1|14
TGTGCCAGCAGCTCCCAGGGCGTGAACACTGAAGCTTTCTTT
CASSSQGVNTEAFF
>.|TRBV30|.|TRBJ2-6|18
TGTGCCTGGAAAAGAGTTTTCAGGGGGGGAACTGGGGCCAACGTCCTGACTTTC
CAWKRVFRGGTGANVLTF
>TRBD1|TRBV6-6|.|TRBJ1-5|15
TGTGCCAGCAGTTCCGAGACAGGGTTCAATCAGCCCCAGCATTTT
CASSSETGFNQPQHF
>.|TRBV10-3|.|TRBJ1-3|14
TGTGCCATCAGTGAGTTGGAACGAGGAAACACCATATATTTT
CAISELERGNTIYF
>.|TRBV11-3|.|TRBJ2-7|13
TGTGCCAGCAGCTTACGAGGGGATCACGAGCAGTACTTC
CASSLRGDHEQYF
>.|TRBV5-6|.|TRBJ2-7|14
TGTGCCAGCAGCTTGCGGCGGGTTGACTACGAGCAGTACTTC
CASSLRRVDYEQYF
>.|TRBV15|.|TRBJ2-2|16
TGTGCCACCAGCAGAGATTGGGGGCAGGACACCGGGGAGCTGTTTTTT
CATSRDWGQDTGELFF
>TRBD1|TRBV10-2|.|TRBJ1-2|15
TGCGCCAGCAGTGAGATTGACAGGGGAAACTATGGCTACACCTTC
CASSEIDRGNYGYTF
>.|TRBV4-2|.|TRBJ2-7|17
TGTGCCAGCAGCCAAGAATTGTTCCCTGGCCTGTCCTACGAGCAGTACTTC
CASSQELFPGLSYEQYF
>.|TRBV2|.|TRBJ2-2|14
TGTGCCAGCATCGGTAGACTGAACACCGGGGAGCTGTTTTTT
CASIGRLNTGELFF
>TRBD1|TRBV9|.|TRBJ2-7|14
TGTGCCAGCAGCGGAGGGGGACAGGGCTACGAGCAGTACTTC
CASSGGGQGYEQYF
>.|TRBV15|.|TRBJ2-1|15
TGTGCCACCAGCAGAGATTTTCTAGGTTACAATGAGCAGTTCTTC
CATSRDFLGYNEQFF
>TRBD1|TRBV9|.|TRBJ2-1|15
TGTGCCAGCAGCAGGGGACAGATGATGTACAATGAGCAGTTCTTC
CASSRGQMMYNEQFF
>.|TRBV10-3|.|TRBJ2-7|14
TGTGCCATCAGTGATGGGGGGAATCGGTACGGGCAGTACTTC
CAISDGGNRYGQYF
>.|TRBV5-5|once|TRBJ1-4|16
TGTGCCAGCAGCTTGGCCGTACAGGCAACTAATGAAAAACTGTTTTTT
CASSLAVQATNEKLFF
>.|TRBV19|.|TRBJ2-2|16
TGTGCCAGTAGTATAAACGGCGGTCCGAACACCGGGGAGCTGTTTTTT
CASSINGGPNTGELFF
>TRBD1|TRBV19|.|TRBJ2-2|15
TGTGCCAGTAGTATCGACAGGGGGCTTGCCGGGGAGCTGTTTTTT
CASSIDRGLAGELFF
>.|TRBV4-1|.|TRBJ2-2|14
TGCGCCAGCAGCCAGGGACAGAACACCGGGGAGCTGTTTTTT
CASSQGQNTGELFF
>TRBD2|TRBV19|.|TRBJ2-7|12
TGTGCCAGTAGTGCCGGGAGGGGCGAGCAGTACTTC
CASSAGRGEQYF
>.|TRBV7-7|.|TRBJ2-3|14
TGTGCTAGCAGCTTGGCCGGGACCGGAGATACGCAGTATTTT
CASSLAGTGDTQYF
>TRBD2|TRBV4-3|.|TRBJ2-3|16
TGCGCCAGCAGCCAAGATCGCGGCGGGGGGACTTATACGCAGTATTTT
CASSQDRGGGTYTQYF
>TRBD2|TRBV6-5|.|TRBJ2-5|15
TGTGCCAGCAGTTCCGGGGGACTAGCTCTGGAGACCCAGTACTTC
CASSSGGLALETQYF
>TRBD2|TRBV7-9|.|TRBJ2-7|16
TGTGCCAGCAGCTCAGTAGGGACTAGCGCACCCTACGAGCAGTACTTC
CASSSVGTSAPYEQYF
>.|TRBV19|.|TRBJ2-7|15
TGTGCCAGTAGTATAGACGTCTGGGGGCCTTACGAGCAGTACTTC
CASSIDVWGPYEQYF
>TRBD1|TRBV6-5|.|TRBJ1-1|15
TGTGCCAGCAGTCCGGACAGGGGCCATTACGTGTTAGCTTTCTTT
CASSPDRGHYVLAFF
>.|TRBV7-9|.|TRBJ2-3|16
TGTGCCAGCAGCGAAAGGACATGGGCTAGCACAGATACGCAGTATTTT
CASSERTWASTDTQYF
>.|TRBV4-3|.|TRBJ1-2|17
TGCGCCAGCAGCCAAGTAAATCATCGGACAGCCTCGTTGGGCTACACCTTC
CASSQVNHRTASLGYTF
>TRBD1|TRBV12-3/TRBV12-4|.|TRBJ2-2|13
TGTGCCAGCAGTTCGGGACAGGCCGGGGAGCTGTTTTTT
CASSSGQAGELFF
>.|TRBV3-1/TRBV3-2|.|TRBJ1-3|14
TGTGCCAGCAGCCAAGGGGGAGGGAAGAAACACCATATATTT
CASSQGGGKKHHIF
>.|TRBV12-5|few|TRBJ2-1|13
TGTGCTAGTGGTTTGGACTCTGACCAAAAGCAGTTCTTC
CASGLDSDQKQFF
>.|TRBV27|.|TRBJ1-1|14
TGTGCCAGCAGTTCACAAACCTTGAACACTGAAGCTTTCTTT
CASSSQTLNTEAFF
>.|TRBV19|.|TRBJ2-2|13
TGTGCCAGTAGTCCGCAGGTGGCCGGGGAGCTGTTTTTT
CASSPQVAGELFF
>TRBD2|TRBV19|.|TRBJ2-2|17
TGTGCCAGTAGTATAAGGACTAGCATTCCACTCACCGGGGAGCTGTTTTTT
CASSIRTSIPLTGELFF
>.|TRBV27|.|TRBJ2-7|17
TGTGCCAGCAGTTTAATAGGTATCGGGGACAATACCTACGAGCAGTACTTC
CASSLIGIGDNTYEQYF
>TRBD2|TRBV7-8|.|TRBJ2-1|14
TGTGCCAGCGGTAGCGGGTACGGTTACAATGAGCAGTTCTTC
CASGSGYGYNEQFF
>.|TRBV4-2|.|TRBJ2-3|15
TGTGCCAGCAGCCAAACCGCGACGGCAGGAGATACGCAGTATTTT
CASSQTATAGDTQYF
>.|TRBV5-1|few|TRBJ1-4|14
TGCGCCAGCAGCTTGACAGGGAACAATGAAAAACTGTTTTTT
CASSLTGNNEKLFF
>TRBD2|TRBV20-1|.|TRBJ2-7|13
TGCAGTGCTAGTCGGCTAGCGGGGGGCGAGCAGTACTTC
CSASRLAGGEQYF
>.|TRBV27|.|TRBJ2-7|16
TGTGCCAGCAGTTTAAGAGGGTCGGGGGCTGACTACGAGCAGTACTTC
CASSLRGSGADYEQYF
>TRBD1|TRBV7-8|.|TRBJ1-5|18
TGTGCCAGCAGCTTAAGTAAGGGGACAGGGTTGAGCAATCAGCCCCAGCATTTT
CASSLSKGTGLSNQPQHF
>.|TRBV5-1|.|TRBJ1-2|13
TGCGCCAGCAGCTTGGTGGGTAACTATGGCTACACCTTC
CASSLVGNYGYTF
>TRBD2|TRBV7-2|.|TRBJ2-5|14
TGTGCCAGCAGCTTATACGGGGGGAAAGAGACCCAGTACTTC
CASSLYGGKETQYF
>.|TRBV11-2|once|TRBJ1-1|13
TGTGCCAGCAGCTTATACAGAACGACCGAAGCTTTCTTT
CASSLYRTTEAFF
>TRBD2|TRBV7-3|.|TRBJ2-3|15
TGTGCCAGCAGCTTACTTGGGGGGGACACAGATACGCAGTATTTT
CASSLLGGDTDTQYF